Sequencing of this TCR beta chain was carried out in a study of T cells in women clearing cervical HPV infection. To note about this clone: From the germline J gene comes the end of the CDR3, since the read stops 3 residues before it.

The germline V gene has CDR1 SGHTA and CDR2 FQGTGA. The CDR3 contains 14 residues. V gave up 5 bases and J gave up 9 bases; unmatched junction bases: 4. The method was immunoSEQ multiplex PCR; TCRdb's version includes in-frame clones alone and lacks a portion of them. The data include 30,000 to 35,000 clones; the top ten clones carry more than 1.2%. The sample comprised blood buffy coat. The sequence came from a woman between 18 and 69 years old with a cervical HPV16 infection that either progressed to CIN3+ or cleared (not recorded which). The genes are TRBV7-3 and TRBJ2-2; 12 nucleotides agree with TRBD2. This CDR3 reads CASSVTSGSRELFF. The sequenced CDR3 bases are TGTGCCAGCAGCGTGACTAGCGGGAGTCGGGAG.